The next 17 T cell receptor beta chains were all read from a single sample in a study of cytomegalovirus exposure and HLA in healthy donors. Here immunoSEQ multiplex PCR was the method, and the copy in TCRdb shows in-frame clones only, minus some. Here the sample spans 100,000 to 150,000 clones, around nine tenths being singletons. The sequencing sample was made of PBMCs. These receptor sequences come from a young man in good health and CMV-seronegative.

The chain joins TRBV14 to TRBJ1-2; 7 bases align to TRBD1. The CDR3 extends over 13 amino acids. Trimming at V came to 7 bases and at J to 7 bases, leaving 9 bases not matched to a gene. Germline CDR1 is SGHDN and CDR2 is FVKESK. The chain's CDR3 is CASTPGGGSGYTF. The CDR3 coding sequence is TGTGCCAGCACCCCTGGAGGGGGCTCTGGCTACACCTTC.

The V gene is TRBV18, the J gene TRBJ2-7, with D possibly matching TRBD1 (6 bases). The CDR3 consists of 13 residues. Germline CDR1 is KGHSH and CDR2 is LQKENI. The germline V and J ends were trimmed by 4 bases and 2 bases, with 9 bases remaining between them. The CDR3 reads CASSRDRTYEQYF. CDR3 DNA sequence: TGTGCCAGCTCACGTGACAGGACCTACGAGCAGTACTTC.

The V gene is TRBV27, the J gene TRBJ2-1, with TRBD2 matching 13 bases. There are 23 residues in the CDR3. Germline CDR1 MNHEY, CDR2 SMNVEV (reference sequence). With 8 bases clipped from V and 6 bases from J, the junction kept 31 bases outside the gene matches. CDR3 in amino acids: CASRPAGLRLGLAGARMSNEQFF. CDR3 DNA sequence: TGTGCCAGCCGTCCAGCTGGGCTTAGACTCGGACTAGCGGGAGCGCGGATGTCCAATGAGCAGTTCTTC.

V usage is TRBV19 and J usage is TRBJ2-7; D is unclear. The CDR3 contains 13 residues. Per germline, CDR1 LNHDA and CDR2 SQIVND (reference sequence). Trimming removed 5 bases at V and 6 bases at J, with 14 bases between. CDR3 coding DNA: TGTGCCAGTAGTTTTAACAGCAATCGCGAGCAGTACTTC. Its protein is CASSFNSNREQYF.

The CDR3, as DNA: TGTGCCAGCAGCCCGACCGGGACAGGGTTGCAGTTCTTC. Its translation is CASSPTGTGLQFF. The chain combines TRBV7-2 with TRBJ2-1; the match to TRBD1 covers 9 bases. V lost 5 bases to trimming and J lost 12 bases; unmatched junction nucleotides: 8. Germline lookup yields CDR1 SGHTA and CDR2 FQGNSA. The CDR3 has 13 amino acids.

V is TRBV14 and J is TRBJ2-7, with 16 bases aligning to TRBD2. The trim removed 0 bases at V and 5 bases at J, leaving 10 bases unmatched. This CDR3 spans 19 amino acids. Germline V CDR1 and CDR2: SGHDN, FVKESK. The CDR3 nucleotides read TGTGCCAGCAGCCAAGAGGGGACTAGCGGGAGGGCCGGGTCGGACGAGCAGTACTTC. It yields the protein CASSQEGTSGRAGSDEQYF.

The chain uses TRBV7-9 and TRBJ2-7, with 9 bases identical to TRBD1. CDR1 and CDR2 from the germline V gene are SEHNR and FQNEAQ (reference sequence). This CDR3 has 15 amino acids. The V and J ends lost 4 bases and 6 bases, in that order; junction bases with no gene match: 10. CDR3 loop: CASSYGQGTLVEQYF. The CDR3 DNA follows: TGTGCCAGCAGCTATGGACAGGGGACACTAGTCGAGCAGTACTTC.

The gene calls are TRBV15 and TRBJ2-7; TRBD1 matches 7 bases. V lost 5 bases, J lost 4 bases, and 8 bases stayed unmatched. Germline V gene sequence: CDR1 LNHNV, CDR2 YYDKDF (reference sequence). The CDR3 contains 14 residues. The CDR3, as DNA: TGTGCCACCAGCGAGGCAGGGGGAATGTACGAGCAGTACTTC. As protein: CATSEAGGMYEQYF.

This chain links TRBV19 with TRBJ2-7, with a weak D call TRBD2 (5 bases). The V end lost 1 base, the J end lost 3 bases, and 13 bases lay between the germline ends. This CDR3 is 15 amino acids long. Germline values: CDR1 LNHDA, CDR2 SQIVND (reference sequence). CDR3 bases: TGTGCCAGTAGTATAGGGGCGGGCACCTACTACGAGCAGTACTTC. Protein product: CASSIGAGTYYEQYF.

The V call is TRBV2, the J call TRBJ2-3, with 8 positions matching TRBD1. Trimming cost V 2 bases and J 2 bases; bases outside gene matches: 3. CDR3 length equals 15 residues. From germline, CDR1 is SNHLY and CDR2 FYNNEI. As DNA, the CDR3 is TGTGCCAGCAGTGAACAGGGGGCGAACACAGATACGCAGTATTTT. It codes for CASSEQGANTDTQYF.

The chain carries TRBV30 and TRBJ2-7; weak D call: TRBD1 (5 bases). This CDR3 contains 15 residues. Trimming left V 3 bases short and J 1 base short, with 16 bases between. CDR1 GTSNPN and CDR2 SVGIG come from the germline V gene (reference sequence). CDR3 nucleotides: TGTGCCTGGAGCGCCGAACTGGGGCGGTCCTACGAGCAGTACTTC. Its protein product is CAWSAELGRSYEQYF.

This clone turned up a few times. This rearrangement joins TRBV5-1 to TRBJ2-1, with D possibly being TRBD2 (5 bases). Germline assignment: CDR1 SGHRS and CDR2 YFSETQ. The length of the CDR3 is 16 residues. Trimming shortened V by 0 bases and J by 4 bases, and 14 bases separated the two germline ends. In DNA form, the CDR3 reads TGCGCCAGCAGCTTGGATTCAGCGGTGGATTACAATGAGCAGTTCTTC. Amino acid sequence: CASSLDSAVDYNEQFF.

The J gene is TRBJ1-2, the V gene TRBV15, with a possible D match to TRBD1 (5 bases). V was pared by 8 bases and J by 2 bases, with 9 bases between. The CDR3 has 12 amino acids. From germline, CDR1 is LNHNV and CDR2 YYDKDF (reference sequence). Written as DNA, the CDR3 is TGTGCCACCTCTCAGGGCAACTATGGCTACACCTTC. This codes for CATSQGNYGYTF.

The chain uses TRBV10-2 and TRBJ2-2, with 9 nucleotides matching TRBD1. V was pared by 8 bases and J by 3 bases, with 4 bases of the junction left unmatched. The CDR3 extends over 14 amino acids. CDR1 is WSHSY and CDR2 is SAAADI in the germline V gene. The CDR3 is CASARTGDTGELFF. The CDR3 bases are TGCGCCAGCGCAAGGACAGGGGACACCGGGGAGCTGTTTTTT.

The rearrangement links TRBV7-2 to TRBJ2-7; D not certain. Germline-derived CDR1 and CDR2 are SGHTA and FQGNSA. V was trimmed by 2 bases and J by 6 bases, leaving 5 bases between them. The CDR3 runs to 11 residues. The CDR3 DNA follows: TGTGCCAGCAGCTTATTTAGCGAGCAGTACTTC. Translated, it gives CASSLFSEQYF.

J is TRBJ2-1 and V is TRBV7-9; 9 nucleotides align to TRBD2. Germline V CDR1 and CDR2: SEHNR, FQNEAQ (reference sequence). V lost 5 bases and J lost 4; bases outside the gene matches: 6. The CDR3 is 15 residues long. The CDR3 spells CASSLTSGPYNEQFF. CDR3 DNA: TGTGCCAGCAGCCTCACTAGCGGGCCATACAATGAGCAGTTCTTC.

This chain uses TRBV7-2 with TRBJ2-1; D is ambiguous. The V gene lost 4 bases and the J gene lost 3 bases, with 13 bases spanning the gap. The CDR3 extends over 15 amino acids. Germline V CDR1 and CDR2: SGHTA, FQGNSA. The CDR3 loop reads CASSYLGEVYNEQFF. CDR3 nucleotide sequence: TGTGCCAGCAGCTACCTAGGCGAGGTCTACAATGAGCAGTTCTTC. Full variable domain (missing parts from reference TRBV7-2 and TRBJ2-1): GAGVSQSPSNKVTEKGKDVELRCDPISGHTALYWYRQSLGQGLEFLIYFQGNSAPDKSGLPSDRFSAERTGGSVSTLTIQRTQQEDSAVYLCASSYLGEVYNEQFFGPGTRLTVL.